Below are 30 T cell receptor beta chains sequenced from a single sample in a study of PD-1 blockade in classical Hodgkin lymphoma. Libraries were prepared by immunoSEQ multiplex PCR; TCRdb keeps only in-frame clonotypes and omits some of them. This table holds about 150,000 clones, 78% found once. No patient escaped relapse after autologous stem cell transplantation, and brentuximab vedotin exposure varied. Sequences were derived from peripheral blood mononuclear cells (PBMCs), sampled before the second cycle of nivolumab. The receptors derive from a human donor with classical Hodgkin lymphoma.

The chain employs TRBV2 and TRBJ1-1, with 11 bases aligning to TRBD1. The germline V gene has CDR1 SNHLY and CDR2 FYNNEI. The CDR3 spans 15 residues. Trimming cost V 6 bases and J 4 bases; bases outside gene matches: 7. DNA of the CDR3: TGTGCCAGCAGGAAGGACAGGGGGCCGGTCACTGAAGCTTTCTTT. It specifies CASRKDRGPVTEAFF. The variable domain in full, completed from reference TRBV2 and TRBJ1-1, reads EPEVTQTPSHQVTQMGQEVILRCVPISNHLYFYWYRQILGQKVEFLVSFYNNEISEKSEIFDDQFSVERPDGSNFTLKIRSTKLEDSAMYFCASRKDRGPVTEAFFGQGTRLTVV.

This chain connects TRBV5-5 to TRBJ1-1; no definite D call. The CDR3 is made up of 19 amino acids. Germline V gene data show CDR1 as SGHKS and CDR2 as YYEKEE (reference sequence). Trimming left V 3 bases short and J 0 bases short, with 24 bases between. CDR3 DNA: TGTGCCAGCAGCTCCTTGGGCGCGTCTCCCCCCCCTATGAACACTGAAGCTTTCTTT. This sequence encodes CASSSLGASPPPMNTEAFF.

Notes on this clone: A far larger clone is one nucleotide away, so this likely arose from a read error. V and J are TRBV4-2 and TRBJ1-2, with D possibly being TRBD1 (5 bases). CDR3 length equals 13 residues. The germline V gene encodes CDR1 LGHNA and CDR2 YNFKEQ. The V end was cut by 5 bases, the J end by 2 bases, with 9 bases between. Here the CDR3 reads CASSLTENYGYTF. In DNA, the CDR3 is TGTGCCAGCAGCTTGACAGAGAACTATGGCTACACCTTC.

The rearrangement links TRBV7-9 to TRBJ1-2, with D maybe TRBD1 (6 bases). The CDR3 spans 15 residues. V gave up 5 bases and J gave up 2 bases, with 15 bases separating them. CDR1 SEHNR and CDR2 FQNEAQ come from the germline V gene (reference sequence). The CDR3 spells CASSRIRGSNYGYTF. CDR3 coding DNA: TGTGCCAGCAGCCGGATCAGGGGTTCGAACTATGGCTACACCTTC.

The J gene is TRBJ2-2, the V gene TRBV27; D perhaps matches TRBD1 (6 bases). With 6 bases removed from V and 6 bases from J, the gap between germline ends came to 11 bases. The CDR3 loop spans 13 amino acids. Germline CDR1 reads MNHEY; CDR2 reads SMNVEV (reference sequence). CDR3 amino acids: CASRSDSSGELFF. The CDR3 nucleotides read TGTGCCAGCAGATCGGACAGCTCCGGGGAGCTGTTTTTT.

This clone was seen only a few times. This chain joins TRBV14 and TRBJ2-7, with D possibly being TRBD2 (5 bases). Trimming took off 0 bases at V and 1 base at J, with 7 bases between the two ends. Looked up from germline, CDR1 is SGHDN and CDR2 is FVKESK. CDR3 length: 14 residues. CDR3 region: CASSQEEASYEQYF. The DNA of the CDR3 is TGTGCCAGCAGCCAAGAGGAGGCTTCCTACGAGCAGTACTTC.

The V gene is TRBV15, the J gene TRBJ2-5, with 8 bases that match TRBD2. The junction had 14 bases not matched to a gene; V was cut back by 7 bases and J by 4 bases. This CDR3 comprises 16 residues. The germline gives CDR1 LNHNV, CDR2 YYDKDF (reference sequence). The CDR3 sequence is CATTQPGLEFPETQYF. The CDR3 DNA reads TGTGCCACCACCCAGCCGGGACTAGAGTTCCCAGAGACCCAGTACTTC.

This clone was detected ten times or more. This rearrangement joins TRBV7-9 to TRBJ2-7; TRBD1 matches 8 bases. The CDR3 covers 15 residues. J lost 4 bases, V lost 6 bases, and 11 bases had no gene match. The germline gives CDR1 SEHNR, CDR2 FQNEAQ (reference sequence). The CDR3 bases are TGTGCCAGCAGGCGTTTCGGGACAGGAGGTTACGAGCAGTACTTC. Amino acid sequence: CASRRFGTGGYEQYF.

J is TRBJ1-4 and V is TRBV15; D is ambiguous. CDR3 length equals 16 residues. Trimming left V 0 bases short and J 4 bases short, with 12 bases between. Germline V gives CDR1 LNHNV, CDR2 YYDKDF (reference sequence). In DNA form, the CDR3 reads TGTGCCACCAGCAGAGATTGGGCGGTAGTTAATGAAAAACTGTTTTTT. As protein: CATSRDWAVVNEKLFF.

Here the CDR3 reads CASSSGTTYGYTF. CDR3 sequence (DNA): TGTGCCAGCAGTTCCGGGACAACCTATGGCTACACCTTC. The rearrangement uses TRBV27 and TRBJ1-2, with TRBD1 as a possible D gene (6 bases). The germline V gene has CDR1 MNHEY and CDR2 SMNVEV (reference sequence). The CDR3 is 13 amino acids. V gave up 4 bases and J gave up 4 bases, with 10 bases separating them.

The CDR3 DNA follows: TGTGCCAGCAGTTATAGGACTTACTACAATGAGCAGTTCTTC. It translates to CASSYRTYYNEQFF. The chain is built from TRBV6-5 and TRBJ2-1, with D possibly matching TRBD2 (5 bases). Germline loops: CDR1 MNHEY, CDR2 SVGAGI. Trimming stripped 3 bases from V and 3 bases from J, with 9 bases between. This CDR3 is built from 14 residues.

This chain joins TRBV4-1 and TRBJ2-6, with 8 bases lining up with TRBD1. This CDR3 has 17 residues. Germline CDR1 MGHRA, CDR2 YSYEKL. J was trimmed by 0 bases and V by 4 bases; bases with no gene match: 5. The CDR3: CASSRGDRSSGANVLTF. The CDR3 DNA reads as TGCGCCAGCAGCCGAGGGGACAGGAGCTCTGGGGCCAACGTCCTGACTTTC.

CDR3 amino acids: CASSPGQSSYNSPLHF. In DNA form, the CDR3 reads TGTGCCAGCAGCCCAGGACAGAGCTCCTATAATTCACCCCTCCACTTT. The J gene is TRBJ1-6, the V gene TRBV11-1, with D maybe TRBD1 (6 bases). V was cut by 5 bases and J by 0 bases, with 11 bases left in between. CDR1 and CDR2 from the germline V gene are SGHAT and FQDESV (reference sequence). The CDR3 runs 16 residues.

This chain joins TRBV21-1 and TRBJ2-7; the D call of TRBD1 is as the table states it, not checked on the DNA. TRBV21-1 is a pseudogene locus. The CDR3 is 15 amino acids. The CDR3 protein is CASSDGQGGTYEQYF. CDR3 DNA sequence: TGTGCCAGCAGCGATGGACAGGGGGGAACCTACGAGCAGTACTTC.

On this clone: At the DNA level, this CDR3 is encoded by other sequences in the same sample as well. The CDR3 is CASSRDSNQPQHF. The CDR3, as DNA: TGTGCCAGCTCCAGGGACAGCAATCAGCCCCAGCATTTT. The chain employs TRBV28 and TRBJ1-5, with a tentative D call TRBD1 (5 bases). This CDR3 is built from 13 residues. V lost 8 bases, J lost 1 base, and 9 bases lay in between. Germline V gives CDR1 MDHEN, CDR2 SYDVKM.

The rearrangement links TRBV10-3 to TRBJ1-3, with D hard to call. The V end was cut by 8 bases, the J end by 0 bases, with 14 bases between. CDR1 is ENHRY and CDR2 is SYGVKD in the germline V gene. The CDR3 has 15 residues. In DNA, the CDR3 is TGTGCCATCGGGATCGGGGTCCGCTCTGGAAACACCATATATTTT. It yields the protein CAIGIGVRSGNTIYF.

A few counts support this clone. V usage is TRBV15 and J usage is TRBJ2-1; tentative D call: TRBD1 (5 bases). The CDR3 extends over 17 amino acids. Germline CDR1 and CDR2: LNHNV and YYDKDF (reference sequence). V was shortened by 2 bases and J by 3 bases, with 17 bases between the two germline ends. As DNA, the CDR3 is TGTGCCACCAGCAGACTATTGACAGTGCTGGACTACAATGAGCAGTTCTTC. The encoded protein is CATSRLLTVLDYNEQFF.

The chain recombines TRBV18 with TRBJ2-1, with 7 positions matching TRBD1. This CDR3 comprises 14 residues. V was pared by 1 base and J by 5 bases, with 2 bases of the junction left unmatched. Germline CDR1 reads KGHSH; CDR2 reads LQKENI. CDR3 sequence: CASSPQGADNEQFF. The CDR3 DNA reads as TGTGCCAGCTCACCACAGGGGGCGGACAATGAGCAGTTCTTC.

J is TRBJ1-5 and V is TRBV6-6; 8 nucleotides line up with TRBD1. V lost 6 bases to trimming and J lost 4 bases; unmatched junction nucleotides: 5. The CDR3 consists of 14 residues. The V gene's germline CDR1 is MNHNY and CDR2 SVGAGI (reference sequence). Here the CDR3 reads CASRGTGLNQPQHF. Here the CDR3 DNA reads TGTGCCAGCAGGGGGACAGGTTTAAATCAGCCCCAGCATTTT.

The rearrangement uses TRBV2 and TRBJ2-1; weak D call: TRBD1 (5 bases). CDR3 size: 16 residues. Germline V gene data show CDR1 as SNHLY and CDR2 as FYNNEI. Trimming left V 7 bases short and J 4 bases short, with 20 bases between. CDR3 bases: TGTGCCAGCACTGATAGGTCACAGAGGACATACAATGAGCAGTTCTTC. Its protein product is CASTDRSQRTYNEQFF. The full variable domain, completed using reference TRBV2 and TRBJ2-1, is EPEVTQTPSHQVTQMGQEVILRCVPISNHLYFYWYRQILGQKVEFLVSFYNNEISEKSEIFDDQFSVERPDGSNFTLKIRSTKLEDSAMYFCASTDRSQRTYNEQFFGPGTRLTVL.

CDR3 bases: TGTGCCATCAGTGGGGTACAGCCGATCGAGCAGTACTTC. This codes for CAISGVQPIEQYF. The chain combines TRBV10-3 with TRBJ2-7, with unresolved D. The CDR3 length is 13 residues. Germline V gene sequence: CDR1 ENHRY, CDR2 SYGVKD. V shed 4 bases and J shed 6 bases, with 13 bases lying between them.

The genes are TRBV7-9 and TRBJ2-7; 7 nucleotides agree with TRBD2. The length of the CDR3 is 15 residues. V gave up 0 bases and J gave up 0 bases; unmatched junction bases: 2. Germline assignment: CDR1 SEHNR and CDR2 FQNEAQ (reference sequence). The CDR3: CASSLAGLSSYEQYF. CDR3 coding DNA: TGTGCCAGCAGCTTAGCGGGACTAAGCTCCTACGAGCAGTACTTC.

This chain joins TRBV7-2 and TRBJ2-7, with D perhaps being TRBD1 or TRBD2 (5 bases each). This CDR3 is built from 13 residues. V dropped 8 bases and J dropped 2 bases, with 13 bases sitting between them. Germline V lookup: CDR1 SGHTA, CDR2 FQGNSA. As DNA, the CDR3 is TGTGCCAGCGGCAGGGACCCCGCCTACGAGCAGTACTTC. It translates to CASGRDPAYEQYF. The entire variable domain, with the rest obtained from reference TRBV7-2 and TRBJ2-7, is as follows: GAGVSQSPSNKVTEKGKDVELRCDPISGHTALYWYRQSLGQGLEFLIYFQGNSAPDKSGLPSDRFSAERTGGSVSTLTIQRTQQEDSAVYLCASGRDPAYEQYFGPGTRLTVT.

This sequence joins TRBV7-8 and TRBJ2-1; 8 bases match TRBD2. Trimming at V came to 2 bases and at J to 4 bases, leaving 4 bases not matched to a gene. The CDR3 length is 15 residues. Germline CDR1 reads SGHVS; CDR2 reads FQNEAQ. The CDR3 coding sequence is TGTGCCAGCAGCTTAAGGGGGACTAGGTACAATGAGCAGTTCTTC. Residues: CASSLRGTRYNEQFF.

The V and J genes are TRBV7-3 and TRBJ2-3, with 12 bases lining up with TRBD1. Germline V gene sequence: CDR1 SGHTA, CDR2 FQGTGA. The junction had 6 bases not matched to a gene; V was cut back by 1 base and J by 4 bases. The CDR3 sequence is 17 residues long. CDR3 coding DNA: TGTGCCAGCAGCTTAAGGGGACAGGGGGCGCTCCCAGATACGCAGTATTTT. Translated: CASSLRGQGALPDTQYF.

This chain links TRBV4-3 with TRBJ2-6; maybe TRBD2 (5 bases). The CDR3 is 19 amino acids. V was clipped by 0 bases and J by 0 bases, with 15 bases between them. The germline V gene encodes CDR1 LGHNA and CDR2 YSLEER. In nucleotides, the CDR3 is TGCGCCAGCAGCCAAGACGGGGTCGCAGGCTCCTCTGGGGCCAACGTCCTGACTTTC. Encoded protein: CASSQDGVAGSSGANVLTF.

CDR3 sequence: CAIMAGPMNTEAFF. CDR3 coding DNA: TGTGCCATCATGGCAGGCCCTATGAACACTGAAGCTTTCTTT. The chain employs TRBV10-3 and TRBJ1-1; no definite D call. This CDR3 is built from 14 residues. Trimming removed 7 bases from V and 0 bases from J, with 12 bases in between. Germline V gene lookup returns CDR1 ENHRY and CDR2 SYGVKD.

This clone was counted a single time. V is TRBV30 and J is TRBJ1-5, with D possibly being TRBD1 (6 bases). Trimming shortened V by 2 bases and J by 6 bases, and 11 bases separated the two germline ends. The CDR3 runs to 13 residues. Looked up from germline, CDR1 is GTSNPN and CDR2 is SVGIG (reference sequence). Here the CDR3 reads CAWSRTVFQPQHF. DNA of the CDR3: TGTGCCTGGAGTAGGACAGTTTTTCAGCCCCAGCATTTT. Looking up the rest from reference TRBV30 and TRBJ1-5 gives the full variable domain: SQTIHQWPATLVQPVGSPLSLECTVEGTSNPNLYWYRQAAGRGLQLLFYSVGIGQISSEVPQNLSASRPQDRQFILSSKKLLLSDSGFYLCAWSRTVFQPQHFGDGTRLSIL.

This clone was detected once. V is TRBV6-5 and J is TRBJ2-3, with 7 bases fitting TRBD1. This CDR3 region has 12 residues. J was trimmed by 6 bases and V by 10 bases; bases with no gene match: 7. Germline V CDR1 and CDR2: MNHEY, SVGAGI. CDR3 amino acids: CATRQGLDTQYF. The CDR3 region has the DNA TGTGCCACCCGACAGGGTCTGGATACGCAGTATTTT.

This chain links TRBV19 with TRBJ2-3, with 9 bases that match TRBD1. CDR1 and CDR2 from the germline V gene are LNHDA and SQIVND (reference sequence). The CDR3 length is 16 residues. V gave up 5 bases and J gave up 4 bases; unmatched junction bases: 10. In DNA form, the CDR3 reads TGTGCCAGTAGTGGTTCCGGGACAGGGTCGGCAGATACGCAGTATTTT. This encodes CASSGSGTGSADTQYF.